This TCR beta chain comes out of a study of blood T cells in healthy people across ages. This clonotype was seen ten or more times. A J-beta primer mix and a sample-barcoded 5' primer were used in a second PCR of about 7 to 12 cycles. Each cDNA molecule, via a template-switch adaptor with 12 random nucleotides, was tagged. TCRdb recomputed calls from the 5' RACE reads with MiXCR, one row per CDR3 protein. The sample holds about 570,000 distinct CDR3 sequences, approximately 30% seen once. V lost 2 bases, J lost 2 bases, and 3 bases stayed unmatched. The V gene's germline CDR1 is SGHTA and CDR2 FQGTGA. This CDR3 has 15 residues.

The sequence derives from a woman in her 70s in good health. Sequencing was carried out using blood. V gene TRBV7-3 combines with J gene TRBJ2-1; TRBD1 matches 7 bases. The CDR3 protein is CASSLVQGTYNEQFF. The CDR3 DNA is TGTGCCAGCAGCTTAGTACAGGGGACCTACAATGAGCAGTTCTTC.